One and the same sample provided the 25 T cell receptor beta chains below, sequenced in a study of shared clonotypes between healthy human individuals. This table comes from immunoSEQ multiplex PCR, and its TCRdb copy is limited to in-frame clones, with some not included. The sample records under 1,900,000 clones, roughly 98.5% being singletons. Specimen: naive CD4+ T cells sorted from blood. Subset specified: CD45RA+ positively selected. The source of these receptors is a man aged 30-40 years in good health.

This clone came up once. V usage is TRBV4-1 and J usage is TRBJ2-2, with a weak D call TRBD2 (5 bases). The germline V gene has CDR1 MGHRA and CDR2 YSYEKL. Trimming took 8 bases from V and 2 from J, leaving 12 bases between them. This CDR3 has 14 amino acids. CDR3 loop: CASQAEPNTGELFF. CDR3 DNA sequence: TGCGCCAGCCAAGCGGAGCCCAACACCGGGGAGCTGTTTTTT.

This chain uses TRBV19 with TRBJ2-2; D possibly corresponds to TRBD1 (6 bases). From germline, CDR1 is LNHDA and CDR2 SQIVND (reference sequence). The CDR3 has 15 amino acids. V was pared by 7 bases and J by 1 base, with 13 bases between. CDR3 sequence: CASMTGNWNTGELFF. For the CDR3, the DNA is TGTGCCAGTATGACAGGCAACTGGAACACCGGGGAGCTGTTTTTT.

The rearrangement joins TRBV11-3 to TRBJ2-1; D uncertain. V was trimmed by 0 bases and J by 5 bases, leaving 2 bases between them. This CDR3 contains 12 residues. The germline V gene encodes CDR1 SGHNT and CDR2 YENEEA. CDR3 residues: CASSLDHNEQFF. The CDR3 DNA reads TGTGCCAGCAGCTTAGACCACAATGAGCAGTTCTTC.

The chain joins TRBV5-1 to TRBJ2-2; D tentatively reads TRBD1 or TRBD2 (6 bases each). Germline V gene data show CDR1 as SGHRS and CDR2 as YFSETQ. CDR3 size: 18 residues. V lost 0 bases and J lost 5, with 20 bases in between. The CDR3 sequence is CASSLAKPGAMKTGELFF. In DNA form, the CDR3 reads TGCGCCAGCAGCTTGGCCAAGCCGGGGGCCATGAAAACCGGGGAGCTGTTTTTT.

This chain connects TRBV25-1 to TRBJ2-5; no firm D call. Trimming removed 1 base from V and 1 base from J, with 10 bases in between. CDR3 length equals 15 residues. Germline CDR1 MGHDK, CDR2 SYGVNS. The CDR3 coding sequence is TGTGCCAGCAGTGAATTCAGAGGTACCCAAGAGACCCAGTACTTC. Translating it yields CASSEFRGTQETQYF. The full variable domain, with the rest looked up from reference TRBV25-1 and TRBJ2-5, is EADIYQTPRYLVIGTGKKITLECSQTMGHDKMYWYQQDPGMELHLIHYSYGVNSTEKGDLSSESTVSRIRTEHFPLTLESARPSHTSQYLCASSEFRGTQETQYFGPGTRLLVL.

This clone has a single count. The genes are TRBV28 and TRBJ1-4, with D unresolved. The CDR3 has 12 amino acids. Germline CDR1 and CDR2: MDHEN and SYDVKM. Trimming cost V 8 bases and J 8 bases, with 12 bases left between them. CDR3 sequence: CASSGVREKLFF. The CDR3 DNA follows: TGTGCCAGCTCTGGAGTCAGGGAAAAACTGTTTTTT.

V and J are TRBV27 and TRBJ1-5, with D maybe TRBD1 (5 bases). The length of the CDR3 is 14 residues. Trimming took off 7 bases at V and 10 bases at J, with 20 bases between the two ends. Germline loops: CDR1 MNHEY, CDR2 SMNVEV (reference sequence). This CDR3 is CASKVTIGAGPQHF. CDR3 bases: TGTGCCAGCAAAGTGACCATAGGGGCTGGCCCCCAGCATTTT.

CDR3 DNA sequence: TGTGCCAGCAGCTTCTCGGGGGGGATGGACTATGGCTACACCTTC. Its translation: CASSFSGGMDYGYTF. V is TRBV5-6 and J is TRBJ1-2, with a tentative D call TRBD1 (5 bases). Germline V lookup: CDR1 SGHDT, CDR2 YYEEEE. This CDR3 comprises 15 residues. V was cut by 2 bases and J by 3 bases, with 14 bases left in between.

The V gene is TRBV9, the J gene TRBJ2-1, with D maybe TRBD2 (5 bases). Germline V gene data show CDR1 as SGDLS and CDR2 as YYNGEE. The CDR3 runs 14 residues. Trimming took off 4 bases at V and 4 bases at J, with 12 bases between the two ends. The CDR3 nucleotides are TGTGCCAGCAGCACCCACCCGGGATACAATGAGCAGTTCTTC. Translation: CASSTHPGYNEQFF.

The chain links TRBV5-1 to TRBJ1-1; 8 positions agree with TRBD1. This CDR3 spans 15 amino acids. The V gene's germline CDR1 is SGHRS and CDR2 YFSETQ. V shed 4 bases, J shed 3 bases, and the junction held 8 bases outside the gene matches. Written as DNA, the CDR3 is TGCGCCAGCAGCCTACCCGACAGGGGTTACACTGAAGCTTTCTTT. Amino acid sequence: CASSLPDRGYTEAFF.

V usage is TRBV5-4 and J usage is TRBJ2-2; weak D call: TRBD2 (6 bases). V lost 10 bases and J 4 bases, leaving 14 bases between the germline ends. From germline, CDR1 is SGHNT and CDR2 YYREEE (reference sequence). There are 13 residues in the CDR3. The CDR3 DNA follows: TGTGCCCTTGGAGGGGCGGGCACCGGGGAGCTGTTTTTT. Translation: CALGGAGTGELFF.

This rearrangement joins TRBV5-1 to TRBJ2-3; possible D gene TRBD2, 6 bases. Germline CDR1 SGHRS, CDR2 YFSETQ. The length of the CDR3 is 14 residues. The germline V and J ends were trimmed by 0 bases and 4 bases, with 9 bases remaining between them. This chain's CDR3 is CASSLDGGADTQYF. DNA of the CDR3: TGCGCCAGCAGCTTGGACGGCGGGGCAGATACGCAGTATTTT.

The chain combines TRBV18 with TRBJ2-2, with 8 bases that match TRBD2. The J segment lost 4 bases and the V segment lost 5 bases, leaving 6 bases of the junction unmatched. The germline CDR1 and CDR2 sequences are KGHSH and LQKENI. This CDR3 is 15 amino acids long. As DNA, the CDR3 is TGTGCCAGCTCATCGGGACTAGTAAGCACCGGGGAGCTGTTTTTT. Residues: CASSSGLVSTGELFF.

About this clone itself: This CDR3 is also generated by other DNA sequences in the sample. V is TRBV6-5 and J is TRBJ1-1; possible D gene TRBD1, 5 bases. This CDR3 spans 12 amino acids. Germline CDR1 MNHEY, CDR2 SVGAGI. V shed 3 bases and J shed 5 bases, with 7 bases lying between them. The CDR3 DNA is TGTGCCAGCAGTTATGCAGGGACTGAAGCTTTCTTT. It codes for CASSYAGTEAFF.

Comment on this clone: This sample also contains other DNA sequences that code for the same CDR3. The chain combines TRBV7-9 with TRBJ1-1; D is unresolved. The CDR3 is 11 residues long. Germline lookup yields CDR1 SEHNR and CDR2 FQNEAQ (reference sequence). V lost 5 bases, J lost 7 bases, and 8 bases lay in between. The CDR3 region has the DNA TGTGCCAGCAGCCCCGGCGGTGAAGCTTTCTTT. Translating it yields CASSPGGEAFF.

The chain employs TRBV11-2 and TRBJ2-7; 8 bases agree with TRBD2. The CDR3 extends over 13 amino acids. The germline gives CDR1 SGHAT, CDR2 FQNNGV. V shed 5 bases and J 6 bases; nucleotides not matched to a gene: 6. The CDR3 nucleotides are TGTGCCAGCAGCCGCGGACTAGCAGGCGAGCAGTACTTC. The encoded protein is CASSRGLAGEQYF. The variable domain in full, completed from reference TRBV11-2 and TRBJ2-7, reads EAGVAQSPRYKIIEKRQSVAFWCNPISGHATLYWYQQILGQGPKLLIQFQNNGVVDDSQLPKDRFSAERLKGVDSTLKIQPAKLEDSAVYLCASSRGLAGEQYFGPGTRLTVT.

In regard to this clone: In the same sample, other DNA sequences code for this CDR3. The chain carries TRBV18 and TRBJ2-1; 13 bases align to TRBD2. The V gene end was trimmed by 5 bases and the J gene end by 5 bases; junction bases not matched to a gene: 0. This CDR3 comprises 14 residues. Germline CDR1 KGHSH, CDR2 LQKENI. As DNA, the CDR3 is TGTGCCAGCTCAGGGACTAGCGGGGACAATGAGCAGTTCTTC. It translates to CASSGTSGDNEQFF.

Details on this clone: Other DNA sequences in the sample encode the same CDR3. V and J are TRBV18 and TRBJ2-7; D not resolved. The CDR3 contains 12 residues. With 1 base removed from V and 0 bases from J, the gap between germline ends came to 1 base. Germline V gene lookup returns CDR1 KGHSH and CDR2 LQKENI. CDR3 bases: TGTGCCAGCTCACCACTCTCCTACGAGCAGTACTTC. Translating it yields CASSPLSYEQYF.

V gene TRBV30 combines with J gene TRBJ1-4; 8 nucleotides line up with TRBD1. CDR3 length: 14 residues. J lost 8 bases, V lost 0 bases, and 5 bases had no gene match. The germline V gene encodes CDR1 GTSNPN and CDR2 SVGIG (reference sequence). The CDR3 is CAWSVTQGAEKLFF. The CDR3 bases are TGTGCCTGGAGTGTAACCCAGGGGGCGGAAAAACTGTTTTTT.

The rearrangement joins TRBV11-2 to TRBJ2-2; tentative D call: TRBD1 (5 bases). This CDR3 has 14 amino acids. Trimming shortened V by 2 bases and J by 6 bases, and 10 bases separated the two germline ends. Germline V gene lookup returns CDR1 SGHAT and CDR2 FQNNGV. CDR3 DNA sequence: TGTGCCAGCAGCTTATTGCAGGGCCCCGGGGAGCTGTTTTTT. Translation gives CASSLLQGPGELFF.

The gene calls are TRBV7-2 and TRBJ2-1, with 11 bases aligning to TRBD2. CDR1 is SGHTA, CDR2 FQGNSA, per germline. The V and J ends lost 6 bases and 7 bases, in that order; junction bases with no gene match: 8. This CDR3 spans 15 amino acids. The CDR3 reads CASSSSGRALNEQFF. CDR3 DNA: TGTGCCAGCAGTAGTAGCGGGAGGGCCCTTAATGAGCAGTTCTTC.

The V gene is TRBV5-1, the J gene TRBJ2-3, with 7 positions matching TRBD1. V shed 2 bases and J 3 bases; nucleotides not matched to a gene: 6. Germline V CDR1 and CDR2: SGHRS, YFSETQ. This CDR3 has 15 residues. The CDR3 nucleotides are TGCGCCAGCAGCTTTCAGGGGGTGAGAACAGATACGCAGTATTTT. It encodes CASSFQGVRTDTQYF.

The chain carries TRBV19 and TRBJ2-1, with 10 bases fitting TRBD1. Germline lookup yields CDR1 LNHDA and CDR2 SQIVND (reference sequence). CDR3 length: 15 amino acids. With V trimmed by 5 bases and J by 8 bases, 9 bases remained unmatched. The chain's CDR3 is CASSPGQGFRDEQFF. CDR3 nucleotides: TGTGCCAGTAGTCCGGGACAGGGGTTCAGGGATGAGCAGTTCTTC.

This chain uses TRBV11-2 with TRBJ1-4, with D unclear. Trimming stripped 4 bases from V and 12 bases from J, with 12 bases between. CDR3 length: 12 amino acids. Germline-derived CDR1 and CDR2 are SGHAT and FQNNGV. The CDR3 DNA reads TGTGCCAGCAGCTCAAGAACTATGGAACTGTTTTTT. Protein product: CASSSRTMELFF.

The chain links TRBV27 to TRBJ2-7, with TRBD2 as a possible D gene (6 bases). The CDR3 contains 13 residues. The germline V gene encodes CDR1 MNHEY and CDR2 SMNVEV (reference sequence). Trimming left V 7 bases short and J 0 bases short, with 10 bases between. The CDR3 coding sequence is TGTGCCAGCAAGGGACTCCCCTCCTACGAGCAGTACTTC. As protein: CASKGLPSYEQYF.